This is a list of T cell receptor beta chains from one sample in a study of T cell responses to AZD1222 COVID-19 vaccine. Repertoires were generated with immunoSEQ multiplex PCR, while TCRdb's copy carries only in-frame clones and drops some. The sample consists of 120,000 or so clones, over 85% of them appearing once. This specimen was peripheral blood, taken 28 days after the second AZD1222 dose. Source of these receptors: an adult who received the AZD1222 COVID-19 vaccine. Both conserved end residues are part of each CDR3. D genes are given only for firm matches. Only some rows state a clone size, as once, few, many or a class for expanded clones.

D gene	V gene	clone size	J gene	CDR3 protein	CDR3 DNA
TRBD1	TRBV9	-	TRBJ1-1	CASSVGQGARNTEAFF	TGTGCCAGCAGCGTGGGACAGGGGGCGCGGAACACTGAAGCTTTCTTT
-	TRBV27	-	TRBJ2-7	CASSPTPAYSYEQYF	TGTGCCAGCAGTCCGACTCCAGCCTACTCCTACGAGCAGTACTTC
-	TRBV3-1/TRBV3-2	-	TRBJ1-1	CASSPNTGLMNTEAFF	TGTGCCAGCAGTCCAAATACAGGCCTCATGAACACTGAAGCTTTCTTT
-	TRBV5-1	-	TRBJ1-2	CASSLERRSYGYTF	TGCGCCAGCAGCTTGGAGCGCAGGAGCTATGGCTACACCTTC
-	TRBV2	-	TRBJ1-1	CASRGGHDTEAFF	TGTGCCAGCAGGGGGGGCCACGACACTGAAGCTTTCTTT
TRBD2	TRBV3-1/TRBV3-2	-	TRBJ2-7	CASSQEGAGGSLRGQYF	TGTGCCAGCAGCCAAGAAGGGGCGGGAGGCTCCCTACGGGGGCAGTACTTC
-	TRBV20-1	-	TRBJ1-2	CSAREGGGYTF	TGCAGTGCTAGAGAGGGTGGCGGCTACACCTTC
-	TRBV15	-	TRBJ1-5	CATSRLAQIRLGNQPQHF	TGTGCCACCAGCAGATTAGCCCAGATCAGACTAGGCAATCAGCCCCAGCATTTT
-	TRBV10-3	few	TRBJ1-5	CAISPEGQPQHF	TGTGCCATCAGTCCAGAAGGTCAGCCCCAGCATTTT
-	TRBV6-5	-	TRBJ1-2	CASSTGSNYGYTF	TGTGCCAGCAGCACAGGGTCTAACTATGGCTACACCTTC
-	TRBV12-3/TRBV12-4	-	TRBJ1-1	CASSLLSDTEAFF	TGTGCCAGCAGTTTACTGTCAGACACTGAAGCTTTCTTT
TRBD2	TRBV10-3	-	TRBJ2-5	CAISGRGLAGVVETQYF	TGTGCCATCAGTGGACGTGGGCTAGCGGGAGTAGTGGAGACCCAGTACTTC
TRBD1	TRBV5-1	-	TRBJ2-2	CASSRMDREDTGELFF	TGCGCCAGCAGCCGTATGGACAGGGAGGACACCGGGGAGCTGTTTTTT
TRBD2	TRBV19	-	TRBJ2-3	CASSIGLAGPMPSTDTQYF	TGTGCCAGTAGTATCGGACTAGCGGGACCGATGCCTAGCACAGATACGCAGTATTTT